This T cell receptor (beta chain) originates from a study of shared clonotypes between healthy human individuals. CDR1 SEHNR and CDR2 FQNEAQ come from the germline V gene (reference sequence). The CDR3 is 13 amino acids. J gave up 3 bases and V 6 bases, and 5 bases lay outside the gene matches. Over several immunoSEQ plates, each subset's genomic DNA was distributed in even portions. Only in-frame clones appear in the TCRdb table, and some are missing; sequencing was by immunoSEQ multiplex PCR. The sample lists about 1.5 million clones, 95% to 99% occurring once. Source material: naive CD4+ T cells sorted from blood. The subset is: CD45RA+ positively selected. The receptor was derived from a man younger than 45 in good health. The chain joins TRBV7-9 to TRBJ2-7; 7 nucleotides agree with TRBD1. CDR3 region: CASRQTGSYEQYF. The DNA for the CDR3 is TGTGCCAGCAGACAGACAGGGAGCTACGAGCAGTACTTC. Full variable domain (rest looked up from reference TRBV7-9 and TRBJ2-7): DTGVSQNPRHKITKRGQNVTFRCDPISEHNRLYWYRQTLGQGPEFLTYFQNEAQLEKSRLLSDRFSAERPKGSFSTLEIQRTEQGDSAMYLCASRQTGSYEQYFGPGTRLTVT.